The next 9 T cell receptor beta chains were all read from a single sample in a study of identifying expanded T cells in peripheral blood. TCRdb's table, derived via immunoSEQ multiplex PCR, lists solely in-frame clones and lacks some. The sample includes around 100,000 clones, roughly 90% of them seen just once. Material: blood. These receptors were collected from a person aged 18 to 75 in good health.

For the CDR3, the DNA is TGTGCCAGCAGCCTGGCCAGGACAGTCCCCCAGCATTTT. This gives the protein CASSLARTVPQHF. V and J are TRBV6-5 and TRBJ1-5; possibly TRBD1 for D (6 bases). Germline V CDR1 and CDR2: MNHEY, SVGAGI. V lost 6 bases, J lost 10 bases, and 16 bases lay in between. The CDR3 has 13 amino acids.

V usage is TRBV19 and J usage is TRBJ1-2; 9 nucleotides line up with TRBD1. There are 13 residues in the CDR3. V shed 9 bases and J 11 bases; nucleotides not matched to a gene: 13. The germline CDR1 and CDR2 sequences are LNHDA and SQIVND (reference sequence). The DNA for the CDR3 is TGTGCCAGCAGCCTACGACAGGGGGGAGCATACACCTTC. Translated: CASSLRQGGAYTF.

For this clone: Other DNA sequences in the same sample also yield this CDR3. This chain joins TRBV28 and TRBJ2-1, with 7 bases matching TRBD2. The V gene's germline CDR1 is MDHEN and CDR2 SYDVKM. The CDR3 has 15 residues. V was clipped by 2 bases and J by 0 bases; unmatched bases: 1. The CDR3 loop is CASSLGGGSYNEQFF. CDR3 bases: TGTGCCAGCAGTTTAGGGGGGGGCTCCTACAATGAGCAGTTCTTC.

V is TRBV5-6 and J is TRBJ1-2, with D unresolved. Trimming stripped 2 bases from V and 2 bases from J, with 10 bases between. CDR3 size: 14 residues. Per germline, CDR1 SGHDT and CDR2 YYEEEE. CDR3 amino acids: CASSFGRLNYGYTF. CDR3 in DNA: TGTGCCAGCAGCTTCGGCAGGTTGAACTATGGCTACACCTTC.

The rearrangement uses TRBV7-9 and TRBJ2-7; 10 positions match TRBD1. V gave up 4 bases and J gave up 5 bases; unmatched junction bases: 8. Germline CDR1 and CDR2: SEHNR and FQNEAQ (reference sequence). The CDR3 is made up of 15 amino acids. The DNA for the CDR3 is TGTGCCAGCAGCTCCGACCGGGACAGGGGTGACGAGCAGTACTTC. Its protein product is CASSSDRDRGDEQYF.

This clone was observed a few times. The chain recombines TRBV2 with TRBJ1-5; TRBD1 matches at 7 bases. This CDR3 is built from 14 residues. Germline-derived CDR1 and CDR2 are SNHLY and FYNNEI. V gave up 8 bases and J gave up 2 bases; unmatched junction bases: 6. The CDR3 protein is CASQGEGGNQPQHF. In DNA form, the CDR3 reads TGTGCCAGCCAGGGGGAAGGAGGCAATCAGCCCCAGCATTTT.

This chain links TRBV4-3 with TRBJ2-7; the match to TRBD1 covers 9 bases. Trimming took 4 bases from V and 0 from J; bases not matched to a gene: 10. In germline, CDR1 is LGHNA, CDR2 YSLEER. The CDR3 loop spans 17 amino acids. This CDR3 is CASSRTSRTGDSYEQYF. The CDR3 DNA is TGCGCCAGCAGCCGTACCTCCCGGACAGGGGACTCCTACGAGCAGTACTTC.

A note on this clone: Other DNA sequences in this specimen translate into the identical CDR3. The chain couples TRBV7-2 to TRBJ2-5, with D perhaps matching TRBD1 or TRBD2 (5 bases each). From germline, CDR1 is SGHTA and CDR2 FQGNSA. The CDR3 totals 14 residues. The V gene lost 1 base and the J gene lost 3 bases, with 9 bases spanning the gap. The CDR3 region is CASSLGGSKETQYF. As DNA, the CDR3 is TGTGCCAGCAGCTTAGGGGGGTCCAAAGAGACCCAGTACTTC.

As regards this clone: The junction and the germline gene differ at one end; a read error may be behind it. Other DNA sequences in the same sample also yield this CDR3. The chain links TRBV4-2 to TRBJ1-1, with D possibly matching TRBD1 (6 bases). CDR3 length: 13 amino acids. Germline CDR1 LGHNA, CDR2 YNFKEQ. The CDR3 sequence: CASSPTRGAEAFF. Here the CDR3 DNA reads TGTGCCAGCAGCCCTACTCGGGGGGCTGAAGCCTTCTTT.